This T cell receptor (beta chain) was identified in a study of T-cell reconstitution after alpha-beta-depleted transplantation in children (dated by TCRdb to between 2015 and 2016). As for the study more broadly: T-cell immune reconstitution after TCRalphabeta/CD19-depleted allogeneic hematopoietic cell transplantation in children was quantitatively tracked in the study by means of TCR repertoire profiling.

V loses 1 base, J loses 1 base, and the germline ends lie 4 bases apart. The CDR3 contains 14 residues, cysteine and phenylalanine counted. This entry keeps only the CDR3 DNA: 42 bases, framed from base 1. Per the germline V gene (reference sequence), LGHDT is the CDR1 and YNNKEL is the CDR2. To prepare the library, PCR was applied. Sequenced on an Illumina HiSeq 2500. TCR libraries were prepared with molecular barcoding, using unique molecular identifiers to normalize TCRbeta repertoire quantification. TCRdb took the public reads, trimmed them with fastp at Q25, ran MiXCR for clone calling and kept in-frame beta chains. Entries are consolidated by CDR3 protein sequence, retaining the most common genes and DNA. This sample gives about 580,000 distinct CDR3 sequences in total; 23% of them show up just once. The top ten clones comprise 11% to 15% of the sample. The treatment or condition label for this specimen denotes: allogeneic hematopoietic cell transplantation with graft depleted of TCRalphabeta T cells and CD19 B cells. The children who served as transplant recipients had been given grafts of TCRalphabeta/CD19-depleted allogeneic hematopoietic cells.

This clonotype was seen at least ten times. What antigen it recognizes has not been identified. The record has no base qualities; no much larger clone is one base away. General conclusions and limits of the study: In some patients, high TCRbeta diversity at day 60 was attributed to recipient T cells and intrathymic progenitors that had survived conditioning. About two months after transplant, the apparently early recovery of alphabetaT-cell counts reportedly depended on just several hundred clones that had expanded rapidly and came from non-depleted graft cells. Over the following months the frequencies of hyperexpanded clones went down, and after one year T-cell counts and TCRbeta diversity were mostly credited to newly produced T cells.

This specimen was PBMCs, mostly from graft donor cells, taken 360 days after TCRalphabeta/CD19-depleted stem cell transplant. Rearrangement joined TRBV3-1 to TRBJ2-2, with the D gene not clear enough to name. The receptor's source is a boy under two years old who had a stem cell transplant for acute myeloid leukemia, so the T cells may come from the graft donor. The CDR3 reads CASSQVGNTGELFF. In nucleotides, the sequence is TGTGCCAGCAGCCAAGTGGGGAACACCGGGGAGCTGTTTTTT.